This is a list of T cell receptor beta chains from one sample in a study of identical twins. TCRdb reprocessed the 5' RACE reads via MiXCR and lists one record per CDR3 protein. The data show about 200,000 distinct CDR3 sequences, 5.5% to 7.5% seen once. These data also formed part of another study, on T cells expressing NK-cell markers.

The sample comprised CD8+ T cells sorted from blood. The origin of the receptors is a young woman in good health. CDR3s include the opening cysteine and the closing phenylalanine or tryptophan. The order of the fields is clone size, D gene, V gene, J gene, CDR3 protein, CDR3 DNA. The D gene is left open where the match is weak. The size of a clone is reported for some rows only, either as once, few or many, or as a class for expanded clones.

>few|NA|TRBV6-1|TRBJ2-1
CASKRSWGWYNEQFF
TGTGCCAGCAAGCGGAGCTGGGGGTGGTACAATGAGCAGTTCTTC
>NA|TRBD2|TRBV13|TRBJ2-7
CASSSGGGPVQYF
TGTGCCAGCAGCTCAGGCGGGGGGCCGGTGCAGTACTTC
>NA|NA|TRBV5-6|TRBJ2-2
CASSPALLTGELFF
TGTGCCAGCAGCCCCGCCCTGCTCACCGGGGAGCTGTTTTTT
>few|NA|TRBV12-3/TRBV12-4|TRBJ2-7
CASRPREDDEQYF
TGTGCCAGCAGGCCCAGGGAGGACGACGAGCAGTACTTC
>few|NA|TRBV18|TRBJ2-7
CASSPPRSTGPSYEQYF
TGTGCCAGCTCACCCCCCCGATCGACAGGCCCGTCCTACGAGCAGTACTTC
>few|TRBD2|TRBV7-9|TRBJ2-1
CASTSLAGVGNEQFF
TGTGCCAGCACCTCACTAGCGGGTGTTGGCAATGAGCAGTTCTTC
>few|NA|TRBV20-1|TRBJ1-2
CSARDDGDYGYTF
TGCAGTGCTAGAGATGATGGAGACTATGGCTACACCTTC
>few|TRBD2|TRBV9|TRBJ2-4
CASSAGLAGVNIQYF
TGTGCCAGCAGCGCAGGACTAGCGGGAGTAAACATTCAGTACTTC
>many|NA|TRBV27|TRBJ2-7
CASRETRMEYF
TGTGCCAGCAGGGAAACCCGAATGGAGTACTTC
>many|NA|TRBV7-9|TRBJ2-3
CASSPLAISDTQYF
TGTGCCAGCAGTCCTCTAGCGATCTCAGATACGCAGTATTTT
>NA|NA|TRBV6-1|TRBJ2-5
CASSESGPEETQYF
TGTGCCAGCAGTGAATCCGGGCCGGAAGAGACCCAGTACTTC
>few|NA|TRBV6-4|TRBJ2-3
CASSPRWGNTQYF
TGTGCCAGCAGCCCTAGGTGGGGGAATACGCAGTATTTT
>many|NA|TRBV13|TRBJ2-1
CASSLRGYNEQFF
TGTGCCAGCAGCTTACGGGGATACAATGAGCAGTTCTTC
>NA|TRBD1|TRBV6-1|TRBJ1-3
CASSTPTGDPGNTIYF
TGTGCCAGCAGTACCCCTACAGGGGATCCTGGAAACACCATATATTTT
>many|NA|TRBV12-3/TRBV12-4|TRBJ2-1
CASSLGVAEYNEQFF
TGTGCCAGCAGTTTAGGCGTAGCGGAGTACAATGAGCAGTTCTTC
>many|TRBD1|TRBV6-1|TRBJ1-2
CASRGQGSLYGYTF
TGTGCCAGCAGGGGACAGGGGTCCCTCTATGGCTACACCTTC
>NA|NA|TRBV6-6|TRBJ1-2
CASSYLKDYGYTF
TGTGCCAGCAGTTACTTAAAGGACTATGGCTACACCTTC
>many|NA|TRBV20-1|TRBJ2-1
CSALTPGDYNEQFF
TGCAGTGCTCTGACCCCGGGTGACTACAATGAGCAGTTCTTC
>few|NA|TRBV4-3|TRBJ1-3
CASSQEADSGNTIYF
TGCGCCAGCAGCCAAGAGGCAGACTCTGGAAACACCATATATTTT